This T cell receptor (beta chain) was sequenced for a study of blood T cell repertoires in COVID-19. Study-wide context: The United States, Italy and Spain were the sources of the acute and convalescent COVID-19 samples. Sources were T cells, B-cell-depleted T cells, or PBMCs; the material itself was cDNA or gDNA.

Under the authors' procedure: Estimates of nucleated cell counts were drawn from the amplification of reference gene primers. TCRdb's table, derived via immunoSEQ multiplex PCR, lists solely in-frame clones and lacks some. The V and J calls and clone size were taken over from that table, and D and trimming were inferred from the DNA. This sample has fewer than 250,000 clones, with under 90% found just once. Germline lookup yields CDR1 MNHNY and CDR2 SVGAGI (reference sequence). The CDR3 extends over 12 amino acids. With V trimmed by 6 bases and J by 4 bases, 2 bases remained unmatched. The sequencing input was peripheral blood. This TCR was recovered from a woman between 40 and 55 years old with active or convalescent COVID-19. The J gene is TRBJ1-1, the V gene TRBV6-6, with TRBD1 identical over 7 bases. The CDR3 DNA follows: TGTGCCAGCAGAGACAGGGTCACTGAAGCTTTCTTT. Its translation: CASRDRVTEAFF.